The 17 T cell receptor beta chains in this list originate from one sample, sequenced in a study of T cell responses to AZD1222 COVID-19 vaccine. The assay was immunoSEQ multiplex PCR, and TCRdb's table has in-frame clones only and misses some. The sample consists of 200,000 or so clones, around 87% of them appearing once. This specimen consisted of peripheral blood, obtained on day 0 of MenACWY control vaccination. The source is an adult in good health.

Here the CDR3 DNA reads TGCGCCAGCAGCTTGGGATTTCAGAACCCAAATGAAAAACTGTTTTTT. This translates into CASSLGFQNPNEKLFF. V and J are TRBV5-1 and TRBJ1-4; D not certain. V lost 0 bases and J lost 5, with 14 bases in between. CDR1 and CDR2 from the germline V gene are SGHRS and YFSETQ. This CDR3 region has 16 residues.

The chain couples TRBV27 to TRBJ2-5; 9 bases are a match to TRBD1. The CDR3 totals 15 residues. The junction had 6 bases not matched to a gene; V was cut back by 5 bases and J by 2 bases. Germline CDR1 and CDR2: MNHEY and SMNVEV (reference sequence). CDR3 sequence reads: CASSLRDRVQETQYF. CDR3 DNA: TGTGCCAGCAGTCTCCGGGACAGGGTTCAAGAGACCCAGTACTTC.

J is TRBJ1-4 and V is TRBV7-9, with unresolved D. The CDR3 has 14 residues. Trimming removed 1 base from V and 5 bases from J, with 8 bases in between. Germline CDR1 and CDR2: SEHNR and FQNEAQ (reference sequence). CDR3: CASSLEGNNEKLFF. In nucleotides, the CDR3 is TGTGCCAGCAGCTTAGAGGGAAACAATGAAAAACTGTTTTTT. Based on the CDR3 plus reference TRBV7-9 and TRBJ1-4, the full variable domain is DTGVSQNPRHKITKRGQNVTFRCDPISEHNRLYWYRQTLGQGPEFLTYFQNEAQLEKSRLLSDRFSAERPKGSFSTLEIQRTEQGDSAMYLCASSLEGNNEKLFFGSGTQLSVL.

The J gene is TRBJ2-7, the V gene TRBV28; 12 nucleotides align to TRBD2. V lost 5 bases, J lost 2 bases, and 7 bases stayed unmatched. Germline V gene sequence: CDR1 MDHEN, CDR2 SYDVKM. This CDR3 is 16 amino acids long. The CDR3 bases are TGTGCCAGCAGTCCAAGGACTAGCGGGACTCCCTACGAGCAGTACTTC. Amino acids: CASSPRTSGTPYEQYF.

V gene TRBV3-1 (or the pseudogene TRBV3-2) combines with J gene TRBJ2-7; a possible D gene is TRBD2 (6 bases). CDR3 length equals 14 residues. Germline V lookup: CDR1 LGHDT, CDR2 YNNKEL (reference sequence). V was clipped by 1 base and J by 2 bases, with 9 bases between them. CDR3 coding DNA: TGTGCCAGCAGCCAAGCGGGGGTTACCTACGAGCAGTACTTC. Its translation is CASSQAGVTYEQYF.

The chain is built from TRBV7-8 and TRBJ2-5; 8 nucleotides align to TRBD2. Unmatched junction bases numbered 6, after V lost 4 bases and J lost 5 bases. This CDR3 comprises 14 residues. Germline V gene data show CDR1 as SGHVS and CDR2 as FQNEAQ. CDR3 region: CASSSGLASETQYF. The CDR3 nucleotides read TGTGCCAGCAGCTCAGGACTAGCTAGTGAGACCCAGTACTTC.

This clone has a handful of counts. The chain recombines TRBV6-1 with TRBJ1-5; tentative D call: TRBD1 (6 bases). This CDR3 comprises 15 residues. Germline loops: CDR1 MNHNS, CDR2 SASEGT. Trimming removed 3 bases at V and 3 bases at J, with 12 bases between. Here the CDR3 reads CASSDWGPVNQPQHF. In DNA, the CDR3 is TGTGCCAGCAGTGATTGGGGGCCCGTCAATCAGCCCCAGCATTTT.

The chain links TRBV7-2 to TRBJ2-2; D possibly corresponds to TRBD1 (6 bases). Germline-derived CDR1 and CDR2 are SGHTA and FQGNSA. The V and J ends lost 2 bases and 7 bases respectively, with 11 bases between them. The CDR3 spans 14 residues. The CDR3 nucleotides read TGTGCCAGCAGCTTAAGGCAGGGGAGCGGGGAGCTGTTTTTT. The encoded protein is CASSLRQGSGELFF.

The V gene is TRBV14, the J gene TRBJ2-1; TRBD2 agrees at 8 bases. The length of the CDR3 is 17 residues. The J segment lost 3 bases and the V segment lost 0 bases, leaving 7 bases of the junction unmatched. CDR1 and CDR2 from the germline V gene are SGHDN and FVKESK. Written as DNA, the CDR3 is TGTGCCAGCAGCCAAGACGAGGGGCTAGCGGGCTACAATGAGCAGTTCTTC. This gives the protein CASSQDEGLAGYNEQFF.

This chain links TRBV6-5 with TRBJ2-7; possibly TRBD2 for D (5 bases). The germline gives CDR1 MNHEY, CDR2 SVGAGI. Trimming took off 6 bases at V and 3 bases at J, with 12 bases between the two ends. The CDR3 spans 13 residues. The CDR3 region has the DNA TGTGCCAGCAGGTACGGGATCAACTACGAGCAGTACTTC. Protein: CASRYGINYEQYF.

The chain recombines TRBV7-9 with TRBJ1-1; D unresolved. There are 12 residues in the CDR3. CDR1 SEHNR and CDR2 FQNEAQ come from the germline V gene (reference sequence). Trimming left V 1 base short and J 6 bases short, with 6 bases between. The CDR3 region has the DNA TGTGCCAGCAGCTTAGGGTTTTCTGAAGCTTTCTTT. This sequence encodes CASSLGFSEAFF.

The chain combines TRBV6-5 with TRBJ1-4; 9 positions agree with TRBD1. This CDR3 is 13 amino acids long. The ends lost 5 bases at V and 11 bases at J; junction bases unmatched: 6. In germline, CDR1 is MNHEY, CDR2 SVGAGI. In DNA form, the CDR3 reads TGTGCCAGCAGTCTCCGGGACAGGGATAAACTGTTTTTT. Translation gives CASSLRDRDKLFF.

The rearrangement uses TRBV19 and TRBJ2-7; 10 bases are shared with TRBD1. V lost 5 bases to trimming and J lost 4 bases; unmatched junction nucleotides: 8. The CDR3 sequence is 15 residues long. Germline CDR1 LNHDA, CDR2 SQIVND (reference sequence). The CDR3 loop reads CASSGKTGGPYEQYF. For the CDR3, the DNA is TGTGCCAGTAGTGGGAAGACAGGGGGCCCTTACGAGCAGTACTTC.

The CDR3 DNA reads as TGTGCCAGCAGCCCCACCGGGGCAAGCGGAAACACCATATATTTT. Translated, it gives CASSPTGASGNTIYF. The chain has TRBV7-2 and TRBJ1-3; a weak D match, TRBD1 (5 bases). V dropped 5 bases and J dropped 4 bases, with 15 bases sitting between them. Germline V gene data show CDR1 as SGHTA and CDR2 as FQGNSA. This CDR3 region has 15 residues.

The chain carries TRBV2 and TRBJ1-6; no firm D call. Germline-derived CDR1 and CDR2 are SNHLY and FYNNEI. V was shortened by 4 bases and J by 7 bases, with 5 bases between the two germline ends. The CDR3 contains 12 residues. In DNA form, the CDR3 reads TGTGCCAGCAGTGGGCAGAATTCACCCCTCCACTTT. Translation gives CASSGQNSPLHF.

Comments on this clone: Other nucleotide sequences in the sample specify the same CDR3. The chain's CDR3 is CASSLNSYYEQYF. CDR3 nucleotides: TGTGCCAGCAGCTTGAACAGTTACTACGAGCAGTACTTC. This chain connects TRBV5-6 to TRBJ2-7, with no clear D. There are 13 residues in the CDR3. CDR1 and CDR2 (germline): SGHDT, YYEEEE. V lost 1 base and J lost 3, with 8 bases in between. The full variable domain, in which reference TRBV5-6 and TRBJ2-7 provide the parts outside the CDR3, is DAGVTQSPTHLIKTRGQQVTLRCSPKSGHDTVSWYQQALGQGPQFIFQYYEEEERQRGNFPDRFSGHQFPNYSSELNVNALLLGDSALYLCASSLNSYYEQYFGPGTRLTVT.

In this sample, this clone turned up a few times. This rearrangement joins TRBV7-2 to TRBJ1-5; D perhaps matches TRBD1 (5 bases). The CDR3 extends over 13 amino acids. The ends were cut back, 6 bases at V and 7 bases at J, with 13 bases in the middle. Germline loops: CDR1 SGHTA, CDR2 FQGNSA. The CDR3 is CASSSGTWQPQHF. The CDR3 DNA is TGTGCCAGCAGTTCCGGGACTTGGCAGCCCCAGCATTTT.